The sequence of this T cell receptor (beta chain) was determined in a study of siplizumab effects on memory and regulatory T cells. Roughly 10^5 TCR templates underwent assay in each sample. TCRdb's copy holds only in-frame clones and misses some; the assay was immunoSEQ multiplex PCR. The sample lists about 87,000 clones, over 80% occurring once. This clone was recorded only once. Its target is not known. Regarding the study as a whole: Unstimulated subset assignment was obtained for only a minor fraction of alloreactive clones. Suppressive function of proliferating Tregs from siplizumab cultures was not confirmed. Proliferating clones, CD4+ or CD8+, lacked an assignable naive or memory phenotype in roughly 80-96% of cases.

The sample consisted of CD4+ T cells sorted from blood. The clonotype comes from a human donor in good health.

The CDR3 DNA sequence: TGTGCCAGCAGTTTATTGCCGCGGGGTCTTAATGAAAAACTGTTTTTT. It codes for CASSLLPRGLNEKLFF. This rearrangement joins TRBV28 to TRBJ1-4; D gene unclear. Looked up from germline, CDR1 is MDHEN and CDR2 is SYDVKM. V lost 1 base, J lost 4 bases, and 13 bases lay in between. This CDR3 spans 16 amino acids.